This T cell receptor beta chain was profiled in a study of blood T cell repertoires in COVID-19. The data were produced by immunoSEQ multiplex PCR, yet TCRdb's version contains in-frame clones alone and is incomplete. The sample has about 45,000 clones, 80% seen once; the top ten hold 15% to 20%. The CDR3 has 16 amino acids. In germline, CDR1 is LNHDA, CDR2 SQIVND (reference sequence). V lost 7 bases, J lost 8 bases, and 23 bases lay in between. The receptor comes from an older man with acute or convalescent COVID-19. Material: peripheral blood. The chain carries TRBV19 and TRBJ1-4; D possibly corresponds to TRBD1 (6 bases). In DNA form, the CDR3 reads TGTGCCAGTACCCCCACAAGAGGGGGGCGGGGGGAAAAACTGTTTTTT. Protein: CASTPTRGGRGEKLFF.